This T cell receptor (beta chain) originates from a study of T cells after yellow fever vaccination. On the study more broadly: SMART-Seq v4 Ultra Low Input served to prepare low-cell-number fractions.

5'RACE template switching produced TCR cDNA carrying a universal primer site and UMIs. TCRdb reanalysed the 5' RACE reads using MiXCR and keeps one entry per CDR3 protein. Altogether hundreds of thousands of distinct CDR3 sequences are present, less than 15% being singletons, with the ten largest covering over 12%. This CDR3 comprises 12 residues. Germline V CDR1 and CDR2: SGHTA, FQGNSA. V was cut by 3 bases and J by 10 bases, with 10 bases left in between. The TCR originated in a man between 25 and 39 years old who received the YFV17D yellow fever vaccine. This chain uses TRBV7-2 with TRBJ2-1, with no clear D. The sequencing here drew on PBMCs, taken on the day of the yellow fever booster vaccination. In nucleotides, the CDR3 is TGTGCCAGCAGCTTGCCGGAGTTCGAGCAGTTCTTC. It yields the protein CASSLPEFEQFF. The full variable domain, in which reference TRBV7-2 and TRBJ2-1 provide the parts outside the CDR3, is GAGVSQSPSNKVTEKGKDVELRCDPISGHTALYWYRQSLGQGLEFLIYFQGNSAPDKSGLPSDRFSAERTGGSVSTLTIQRTQQEDSAVYLCASSLPEFEQFFGPGTRLTVL.